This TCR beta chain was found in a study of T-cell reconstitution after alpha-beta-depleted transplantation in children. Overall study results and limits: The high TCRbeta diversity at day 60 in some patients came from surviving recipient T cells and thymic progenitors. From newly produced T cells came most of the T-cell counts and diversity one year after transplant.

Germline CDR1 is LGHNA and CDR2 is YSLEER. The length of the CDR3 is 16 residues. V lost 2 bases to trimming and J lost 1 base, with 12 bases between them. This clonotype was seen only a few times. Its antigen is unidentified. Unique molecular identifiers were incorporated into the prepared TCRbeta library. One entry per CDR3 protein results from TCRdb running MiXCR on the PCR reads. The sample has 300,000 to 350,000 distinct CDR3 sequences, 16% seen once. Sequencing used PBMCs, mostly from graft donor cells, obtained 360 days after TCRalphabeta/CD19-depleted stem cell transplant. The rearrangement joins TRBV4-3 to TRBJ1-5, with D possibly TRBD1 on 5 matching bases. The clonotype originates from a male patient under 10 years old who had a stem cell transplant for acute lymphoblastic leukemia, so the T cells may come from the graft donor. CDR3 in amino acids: CASSQPLEGSNQPQHF. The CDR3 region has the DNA TGCGCCAGCAGCCAACCCTTGGAGGGGAGCAATCAGCCCCAGCATTTT.